The 3 T cell receptor beta chains below all came from one sample that was sequenced in a study of shared clonotypes between healthy human individuals. The naive CD8 subset, CD45RO-negative cells positively selected for CCR7, excluded terminally differentiated effector memory CD45RA+ cells. The method was immunoSEQ multiplex PCR; TCRdb's version includes in-frame clones alone and lacks a portion of them. The sample has around 2.1 million clones; about 92% are singletons. Sequences were obtained from naive CD8+ T cells from PBMCs. The receptors derive from a man aged 18 to 29 in good health. Some clones in this sample may be carry-over from other donors' samples.

In nucleotides, the CDR3 is TGCGCCAGCAGCCAACGTAAGGGGCGTCTAGCGGAGACCACCGGGGAGCTGTTTTTT. This sequence encodes CASSQRKGRLAETTGELFF. The chain employs TRBV4-3 and TRBJ2-2; the match to TRBD2 covers 7 bases. The germline V gene encodes CDR1 LGHNA and CDR2 YSLEER. After removal of 2 bases from V and 4 bases from J, the junction contained 16 bases not matched to a gene. The CDR3 contains 19 residues.

V is TRBV19 and J is TRBJ2-3; 8 bases map to TRBD1. This CDR3 has 15 amino acids. Germline V CDR1 and CDR2: LNHDA, SQIVND (reference sequence). Germline trimming cut 6 bases from V and 2 bases from J; bases unmatched to any gene: 7. As DNA, the CDR3 is TGTGCCAGTAGCGACAGGGGAATATCCACAGATACGCAGTATTTT. Translation gives CASSDRGISTDTQYF.

This clone showed up just a few times. The V gene is TRBV11-2, the J gene TRBJ1-5, with a weak D call TRBD1 (5 bases). Looked up from germline, CDR1 is SGHAT and CDR2 is FQNNGV. There are 12 residues in the CDR3. V lost 5 bases, J lost 7 bases, and 9 bases lay in between. The DNA for the CDR3 is TGTGCCAGCAGCCAACAGGACCAGCCCCAGCATTTT. The encoded protein is CASSQQDQPQHF.